What follows is one T cell receptor (beta chain) and its context. Antigen unknown. The ends were cut back, 2 bases at V and 3 bases at J, with 10 bases in the middle. Germline lookup yields CDR1 ENHRY and CDR2 SYGVKD. There are 14 residues in the CDR3. Only in-frame clones appear in the TCRdb table, and some are missing; sequencing was by immunoSEQ multiplex PCR. The data show roughly 120,000 clones, about 90% seen once. The sample comes from a study of T cell responses to AZD1222 COVID-19 vaccine. The study's findings and limits: The study identified only five to seven AZD1222 recipients as seropositive at baseline. Unmutated variant regions are reportedly targeted by nearly half of spike-specific TCRs. Every sample of the repertoires postdated the peak T cell response. Most donors were white British and more were female, and clonal diversity was possibly underestimated.

This clonotype was obtained from an adult who received the AZD1222 COVID-19 vaccine. The chain uses TRBV10-3 and TRBJ1-1; D uncertain. The sample was peripheral blood, taken 28 days after the second AZD1222 dose. CDR3 protein: CAISEGQDHTEAFF. As DNA, the CDR3 is TGTGCCATCAGTGAGGGTCAGGACCACACTGAAGCTTTCTTT.